The entry that follows covers one T cell receptor (beta chain) sequence. What this receptor recognizes is not known. The sample holds no much larger clone one base away, and base qualities are not on file. This specimen comes from a study of cytomegalovirus exposure and HLA in healthy donors (dated by TCRdb to the late 2010s). With respect to the entire study: An earlier analysis of around 600 of the donors reported about 290 Gb of sequence data and 120 million or so unique TCR beta sequences from some 180 million T cells. An early release that covered around 590 HLA-typed donors contained around 300 gigabases of sequencing data and some 87 million unique TCR sequences. The genetic ancestry cluster associated with self-reported Caucasian donors included over 65% of the 398 genotyped donors. The study aimed to test whether cataloging public T cell receptors could reveal signatures of past pathogen exposure. The study used immunosequencing to profile the T cell repertoires of 670 or so subjects and linked those repertoires to cytomegalovirus serostatus. A separate validation cohort of about 110 different subjects was used in addition to the 666-subject first cohort. High-throughput TCR immunosequencing, statistical association of individual TCRs with disease status, and machine learning were combined to predict cytomegalovirus infection status. A later analysis re-examined previously published TCR beta repertoires from more than 550 donors and added high-resolution HLA genotyping to investigate patterns of TCR occurrence. In the later analysis, no new phenotypic data were used to find candidate immune exposures; instead, reliance was placed on TCR beta sequences and their occurrence across donors. To decide whether each TCR beta V gene segment behaved as functional or pseudogenic, an earlier analysis of fewer than 750 of the donors relied on high-throughput TCR beta sequencing. Donor age, sex, ethnicity and CMV serostatus were collected together with the repertoire data. A later genetic analysis used genome-wide SNP genotypes for about 65% of the 666 donors, treating that subset as a discovery cohort. All discovery cohort repertoires had been generated on a single sequencing platform. HLA typing covered class I and class II loci at four-digit resolution. Typing coverage differed by locus: A, B, C, DRB1 and DQB1 were typed in roughly 620-640 donors, DQA1 in approximately 520, DPA1 in some 610, and DPB1 in around 440. Four to six DR-DQ haplotypes were handled as single units for association and clustering, since linkage in the cohort was strong. Across 398 genotyped donors of the cohort, an average of about 250,000 unique TCR beta nucleotide sequences per donor were sequenced, and 15% to 20% of those sequences were non-productive.

Taken from the germline V gene, the CDR1 and CDR2 loops are MGHRA and YSYEKL. The CDR3 contains 16 residues, cysteine and phenylalanine counted. Here the CDR3 DNA is all that survives: 48 bases in frame from base 1. Clipping removes 3 bases from V and 5 bases from J, with 11 as the unmatched junction base count. Study-wide conclusions, independent of this receptor: Some IMGT-functional V segments, including TRBV6-2 and TRBV6-3, could not be told apart with the 87-base-pair reads, so those segments were excluded. A later analysis associated 15,000 to 20,000 TCR beta sequences with specific HLA alleles at a false discovery rate of 0.05. An earlier analysis of approximately 500 of the donors showed that most TCR beta V segments appeared in productive rearrangements either about 90% or about 30% of the time, which broadly matched IMGT annotations. A later genetic analysis associated a missense DCLRE1C variant with V-gene and J-gene trimming of TCR beta chains, and an independent cohort replicated the association. For the cohort, immune exposure information was limited to CMV serostatus. A later analysis found that most CMV-associated TCR beta chains appeared HLA-restricted, with HLA associations seemingly driven largely by CMV exposure. In a later analysis, the rate of TCR association differed among HLA loci, with DRB1 alleles having the most associated TCRs and HLA-C alleles having the fewest. In a later genetic analysis, fewer N-insertions in productive TCRs were reported among donors in an Asian-associated ancestry cluster than the roughly 710-donor mean. In the study, approximately 160 TCR beta chains were listed as associated with cytomegalovirus. In this cohort, only TCR beta chains were sequenced, and detectable features were limited by the absence of alpha or paired-chain data. In a later analysis, HLA-associated TCR beta chains showed more clonal expansion and lower generation probabilities than non-associated chains that were equally common. The authors suggested that the approach could potentially be generalized to other disease states and immunological phenotypes. Linkage disequilibrium might explain the correlated functional status among segregating V segments, but an unknown experimental factor could not be excluded. Because HLA typing was missing for some donors at each locus, association tests included only the typed subset. While some public TCRs were present in many individuals, most TCR sequences turned up only very rarely across donors. A later analysis reported that several top co-occurrence clusters appeared linked to parvovirus B19, influenza, CMV and Epstein-Barr virus. The classifier was reported to diagnose cytomegalovirus status with high specificity and sensitivity in both the original and validation cohorts. A further reported finding was that TCR beta sequences accurately predicted the HLA-A and HLA-B alleles for most subjects in the first cohort. A few of the identified cytomegalovirus-associated TCR beta chains were confirmed in vitro to be specific for cytomegalovirus antigens. Strong co-occurrence of HLA alleles, especially DR and DQ, made assigning TCR associations to individual alleles difficult. Because counts were too low, seventeen rarely observed V segments, including chromosome 9 orphons, were left out of the earlier analysis of over 550 of the donors. Sequencing depth was assumed to be roughly uniform across donors in the presence/absence analyses, though that assumption may not hold. A cluster of highly shared sequence variants was judged likely to be a technical artifact of the sequencing pipeline.

Library method: the immunoSEQ multiplex PCR assay. For the multiplex PCR, a mixture combining 60 forward primers for TCR Vbeta segments and 13 reverse primers for TCR Jbeta segments was used. A multiplex PCR assay on genomic DNA amplified the CDR3 region of rearranged TCR beta genes. The Illumina HiSeq System was used to sequence the amplified TCR beta libraries as 87-base-pair reads. The original pipeline was this. In a later analysis, 80 million or so unique TCR beta chains were counted across the roughly 700 repertoires, and roughly 10 million of these chains were shared by at least two donors. A nearest-neighbor algorithm error-corrected the raw reads and collapsed the reads into unique sequences, merging closely related sequences to remove PCR and sequencing errors. To assign V, D and J gene segments, CDR3 sequences were aligned to IMGT reference sequences. Each retained sequence needed at least a six-nucleotide match to both a V gene segment and a J gene segment. A rearrangement counted as productive if the CDR3 had no stop codons and remained in frame with V and J, and every other rearrangement counted as non-productive. Following IMGT convention, CDR3 was defined as the stretch from the second conserved V-encoded cysteine to the conserved J-encoded phenylalanine. Sequences without an unambiguous match to a single V gene segment were excluded from the earlier analysis of a few hundred of the donors. In an earlier analysis of a few hundred of the donors, a V segment was called functional when productive rearrangements were above 56.7%, and segregating when the standard deviation between donors exceeded 5%. To diagnose cytomegalovirus status from the catalog of TCR beta chain sequences, a statistical classification framework was built. A later analysis assigned V and J genes by comparing TCR nucleotide sequences with IMGT/GENE-DB human TR gene sequences. In a later analysis, CDR3 sequences and most-parsimonious VDJ recombination scenarios were assigned using the TCRdist pipeline. In a later analysis, every TCR beta chain was defined by the combination of its CDR3 amino acid sequence and its V-gene family, and reads without a unique V-gene family were dropped. As a way to deal with suspected cross-contamination and a sequencing artifact, a later analysis dropped under 600 nucleotide sequences that were highly shared and had low generation probability. For each public chain, a later analysis derived a clonal expansion index from normalized ranks of inferred template counts within each repertoire. A later analysis computed generation probabilities with a VDJ recombination model fitted to out-of-frame rearrangements, and checked the results against IGoR. A later analysis scored TCR-TCR, TCR-HLA and TCR-CMV co-occurrence with hypergeometric tests, applying a repertoire-size bias correction to TCR pairs. To estimate false discovery rates, a later analysis permuted the HLA or CMV assignments 20 times. In a later analysis, co-occurring TCRs were grouped with DBSCAN, and TCRdist sequence similarity was added when clustering was performed within HLA-allele-positive subsets. Repertoires with fewer than 30,000 or more than 120,000 public chains, plus five repertoires with anomalous nucleotide sharing, were excluded from co-occurrence clustering. This immuneACCESS table, as held by TCRdb, lists in-frame sequences with V and J called but not all clones. Of the missing ones, under half trace to an unresolved V gene in checked studies; the others have no known cause. V, J and clone size were drawn from that table, and D and trimming were deduced from the DNA. The sample has 130,000 to 150,000 clones on record, 75% to 85% of them singletons. The top ten clones comprise 4.5% of the sample.

The cohort was made up of 650 to 700 healthy bone marrow donors. At the time of sampling, every cohort member was nominally healthy, though immune exposures that went unrecorded were likely present. The donor tested CMV seronegative and was one of the 352 seronegative cohort members. Each donor provided a peripheral blood sample, and peripheral blood mononuclear cells were used for TCR beta sequencing. The Qiagen DNeasy Blood Extraction Kit was used to extract genomic DNA from the blood cell samples. Rearrangement joined TRBV4-1 to TRBJ1-2, and 8 bases in between align with TRBD1. The clonotype comes from a man aged 35-49 years in good health and CMV-seronegative. Material for sequencing was PBMCs. The CDR3 region has the sequence CASSHLTGVIKYGYTF. The nucleotide sequence is given as TGCGCCAGCAGCCATCTGACAGGGGTAATCAAGTATGGCTACACCTTC.